These T cell receptor beta chains were read from a single sample in a study of blood T cell repertoires in COVID-19. Profiled with immunoSEQ multiplex PCR; TCRdb holds only in-frame clones, not every one. The sample records over 100,000 clones, more than 75% being singletons. The material sequenced was peripheral blood. These receptors came from a woman in her 70s with COVID-19, enrolled during active disease. Both conserved end residues are part of each CDR3. Fields, in order: D gene, clone size, CDR3 length, V gene, J gene, CDR3 protein, CDR3 DNA. A D gene is named only where the DNA matches it firmly. Size is stated for part of the rows, as once, few or many counts, or as a class when the clone is expanded.

>TRBD2|-|15|TRBV5-1|TRBJ2-1
CASSWTSGGRNEQFF
TGCGCCAGCAGCTGGACTAGCGGGGGGAGGAATGAGCAGTTCTTC
>-|once|19|TRBV9|TRBJ2-6
CASSPRGDGGFSGANVLTF
TGTGCCAGCAGCCCAAGAGGGGACGGGGGTTTCTCTGGGGCCAACGTCCTGACTTTC
>-|-|14|TRBV9|TRBJ1-1
CASSPPGVNTEAFF
TGTGCCAGCAGCCCCCCCGGGGTGAACACTGAAGCTTTCTTT
>-|-|15|TRBV5-1|TRBJ2-7
CASSRERVTSYEQYF
TGCGCCAGCAGCCGAGAGAGGGTGACCTCCTACGAGCAGTACTTC
>-|-|15|TRBV7-2|TRBJ2-1
CASSYEEGAYNEQFF
TGTGCCAGCAGCTATGAGGAGGGCGCCTACAATGAGCAGTTCTTC
>TRBD1|-|15|TRBV9|TRBJ2-2
CASSPRDRGTGELFF
TGTGCCAGCAGCCCCCGGGACAGGGGCACCGGGGAGCTGTTTTTT
>TRBD1|-|14|TRBV10-3|TRBJ1-3
CAISGGTGRNTIYF
TGTGCCATCAGTGGCGGGACAGGGAGGAACACCATATATTTT
>TRBD1|-|15|TRBV6-1|TRBJ2-7
CASSEWRQGAREQYF
TGTGCCAGCAGTGAGTGGAGACAGGGGGCTCGTGAGCAGTACTTC
>-|-|14|TRBV11-3|TRBJ2-7
CASSYGGPTYEQYF
TGTGCCAGCAGCTACGGGGGACCAACCTACGAGCAGTACTTC
>-|-|14|TRBV3-1/TRBV3-2|TRBJ1-1
CASSLREGNTEAFF
TGTGCCAGCAGCCTCAGGGAAGGGAACACTGAAGCTTTCTTT
>-|-|15|TRBV24-1|TRBJ1-4
CATSDHGQPSEKLFF
TGTGCCACCAGTGACCATGGACAGCCCTCTGAAAAACTGTTTTTT
>TRBD2|-|16|TRBV7-8|TRBJ2-1
CASSFSPGGSYNEQFF
TGTGCCAGCAGCTTCTCCCCGGGGGGCTCCTACAATGAGCAGTTCTTC
>TRBD1|-|15|TRBV14|TRBJ2-7
CASSHPGQGIDEQYF
TGTGCCAGCAGCCACCCGGGACAGGGGATCGACGAGCAGTACTTC
>TRBD1|few|16|TRBV5-1|TRBJ2-2
CASSLGDRSNTGELFF
TGCGCCAGCAGCTTGGGGGACAGGTCCAACACCGGGGAGCTGTTTTTT
>-|-|16|TRBV2|TRBJ2-1
CASSEGGRGAWYEQFF
TGTGCCAGCAGTGAAGGGGGTCGGGGGGCTTGGTATGAGCAGTTCTTC
>TRBD1|few|16|TRBV3-1/TRBV3-2|TRBJ2-3
CASSQGKGAGTDTQYF
TGTGCCAGCAGCCAAGGGAAGGGGGCGGGTACAGATACGCAGTATTTT
>-|few|14|TRBV14|TRBJ1-6
CASSLPGVGSPLHF
TGTGCCAGCAGCCTTCCGGGGGTAGGGTCACCCCTCCACTTT
>TRBD1|-|17|TRBV18|TRBJ2-1
CASSLYRGRSSYNEQFF
TGTGCCAGCTCATTGTACAGGGGGCGGAGCTCCTACAATGAGCAGTTCTTC
>-|-|15|TRBV7-3|TRBJ1-1
CASSLTTGAGTEAFF
TGTGCCAGCAGCCTAACTACAGGAGCGGGCACTGAAGCTTTCTTT
>-|-|15|TRBV24-1|TRBJ1-1
CATSDSRAGDTEAFF
TGTGCCACCAGTGATTCCAGGGCGGGGGACACTGAAGCTTTCTTT
>-|-|12|TRBV3-1/TRBV3-2|TRBJ2-7
CASSFRGYEQYF
TGTGCCAGCAGCTTCCGGGGCTACGAGCAGTACTTC
>-|-|15|TRBV29-1|TRBJ2-2
CSLSWDTPNTGELFF
TGCAGCCTGTCCTGGGACACTCCGAACACCGGGGAGCTGTTTTTT
>TRBD1|-|15|TRBV10-2|TRBJ1-2
CASSKGTGGPMGYTF
TGCGCCAGCAGCAAGGGGACAGGGGGACCGATGGGCTACACCTTC
>-|-|11|TRBV28|TRBJ2-7
CASSFGSVQYF
TGTGCCAGCAGTTTTGGTTCAGTGCAGTACTTC
>-|-|15|TRBV7-3|TRBJ2-1
CASSLRAGPGNEQFF
TGTGCCAGCAGCTTAAGAGCGGGCCCAGGCAATGAGCAGTTCTTC
>-|-|15|TRBV28|TRBJ1-1
CASSLATSGNTEAFF
TGTGCCAGCAGTTTAGCTACCTCAGGGAACACTGAAGCTTTCTTT
>TRBD2|-|16|TRBV6-4|TRBJ2-1
CASAVSGGAPYNEQFF
TGTGCCAGCGCTGTTAGCGGGGGGGCACCTTACAATGAGCAGTTCTTC
>-|-|15|TRBV7-9|TRBJ1-3
CASSLGGDSGNTIYF
TGTGCCAGCAGCTTAGGGGGCGACTCTGGAAACACCATATATTTT
>-|few|12|TRBV19|TRBJ1-2
CASHEQVYGYTF
TGTGCCAGTCATGAACAGGTCTATGGCTACACCTTC
>-|-|16|TRBV28|TRBJ2-6
CASGPGLPSGANVLTF
TGTGCCAGCGGCCCAGGTTTGCCCTCTGGGGCCAACGTCCTGACTTTC
>-|-|15|TRBV10-3|TRBJ2-1
CAISEGGAGNNEQFF
TGTGCCATCAGTGAGGGCGGGGCCGGCAACAATGAGCAGTTCTTC
>TRBD2|-|14|TRBV14|TRBJ2-1
CASSRGGPNNEQFF
TGTGCCAGCAGTCGCGGGGGGCCCAACAATGAGCAGTTCTTC